The present TCR beta chain was sequenced within a study of CD8 T cells in ankylosing spondylitis. Study-level findings and limits: With a CD8+ phenotype, disease-linked clones were relatively rare in peripheral blood. Reports say disease-linked clones showed up significantly more in matched ankylosing spondylitis synovial fluid. Blood of patients with ankylosing spondylitis appeared to be characterized by a TCR beta motif of several highly homologous variants. Previously reported in reactive arthritis synovial fluid and blood were some of the motif variants.

This clonotype was observed a few times. Its specificity is unknown. From germline, CDR1 is SGHTA and CDR2 FQGNSA. The CDR3 spans 14 residues. Trimming took off 7 bases at V and 5 bases at J, with 17 bases between the two ends. Quantitative 5'-RACE was performed with molecular barcodes, and it yielded the TCR beta libraries. TCRdb ran MiXCR on the 5' RACE reads and lists one entry per CDR3 protein. Of around 540,000 distinct CDR3 sequences listed, 9.5% to 15% are singletons. This receptor was obtained from a male donor with ankylosing spondylitis. The specimen was blood, either unsorted or a sorted T cell fraction (not recorded which). The chain employs TRBV7-2 and TRBJ2-5; a possible D gene is TRBD1 (5 bases). CDR3 nucleotide sequence: TGTGCCAGCACCAAGGGGCCAAGCTCGGAGACCCAGTACTTC. Residues: CASTKGPSSETQYF.